The next 26 T cell receptor beta chains were all read from a single sample in a study of T cells expressing NK-cell markers (dated by TCRdb to the early 2020s). Libraries were constructed by 5' RACE. Instrument used: Illumina HiSeq 2000. TCRdb reprocessed the reads into one record per CDR3 protein sequence, lacking DNA. The table of this sample itemizes fewer than 200,000 distinct CDR3 sequences. Roughly 20% of the sample comes from the top ten. The material sequenced was blood T cells: a sorted CD56 or NKG2C T cell subset, CD4+ or CD8+ T cells, or bulk PBMC T cells (not recorded which). These receptors originate from a woman aged 18 to 75 in good health.

The chain carries TRBV20-1 and TRBJ2-1; no DNA is available, so the TRBD2 call from TCRdb remains unchecked. Germline assignment: CDR1 DFQATT and CDR2 SNEGSKA (reference sequence). The CDR3 contains 13 residues. CDR3 amino acids: CSAFGLAGNEQFF.

The chain employs TRBV20-1 and TRBJ2-1; TCRdb outputs TRBD2, but without DNA this stays unchecked. CDR1 and CDR2 (germline): DFQATT, SNEGSKA (reference sequence). The CDR3 length is 14 residues. The CDR3 sequence is CSATLAGDYNEQFF.

The chain couples TRBV5-1 to TRBJ2-3; TCRdb picks TRBD1, but there is no DNA to check that call. The CDR3 consists of 15 residues. CDR1 is SGHRS, CDR2 YFSETQ, per germline. The CDR3 loop reads CASSSTGTSTDTQYF.

V gene TRBV5-1 combines with J gene TRBJ2-7; TCRdb's D gene call, TRBD1, goes unchecked for lack of DNA. CDR1 is SGHRS and CDR2 is YFSETQ in the germline V gene. The CDR3 spans 15 residues. The CDR3 reads CASSPGYKRNYEQYF. The variable domain in full, completed from reference TRBV5-1 and TRBJ2-7, reads KAGVTQTPRYLIKTRGQQVTLSCSPISGHRSVSWYQQTPGQGLQFLFEYFSETQRNKGNFPGRFSGRQFSNSRSEMNVSTLELGDSALYLCASSPGYKRNYEQYFGPGTRLTVT.

The genes are TRBV5-1 and TRBJ2-3; TCRdb's D gene call, TRBD2, goes unchecked for lack of DNA. The CDR3 totals 15 residues. The V gene's germline CDR1 is SGHRS and CDR2 YFSETQ. Here the CDR3 reads CASSLSSVGTDTQYF. The variable domain in full, completed from reference TRBV5-1 and TRBJ2-3, reads KAGVTQTPRYLIKTRGQQVTLSCSPISGHRSVSWYQQTPGQGLQFLFEYFSETQRNKGNFPGRFSGRQFSNSRSEMNVSTLELGDSALYLCASSLSSVGTDTQYFGPGTRLTVL.

The chain has TRBV5-1 and TRBJ2-7; TCRdb lists TRBD1, though no DNA is available to test this call. The CDR3 has 17 residues. CDR1 SGHRS and CDR2 YFSETQ come from the germline V gene. This CDR3 is CASSPKSGAASSYEQYF. Full variable domain (outside the CDR3, taken from reference TRBV5-1 and TRBJ2-7): KAGVTQTPRYLIKTRGQQVTLSCSPISGHRSVSWYQQTPGQGLQFLFEYFSETQRNKGNFPGRFSGRQFSNSRSEMNVSTLELGDSALYLCASSPKSGAASSYEQYFGPGTRLTVT.

This chain uses TRBV25-1 with TRBJ2-3; TCRdb's D call of TRBD2 is untestable without DNA. The CDR3 runs to 16 residues. Germline V gene lookup returns CDR1 MGHDK and CDR2 SYGVNS. The CDR3 sequence: CASSDRGSGNTDTQYF.

The rearrangement uses TRBV12-3 or TRBV12-4 and TRBJ1-1. The CDR3 is made up of 13 amino acids. The chain's CDR3 is CASSFDQKRRAFF.

The gene calls are TRBV20-1 and TRBJ1-2. The length of the CDR3 is 13 residues. The germline CDR1 and CDR2 sequences are DFQATT and SNEGSKA (reference sequence). CDR3 protein: CSARPTANYGYTF.

The rearrangement joins TRBV18 to TRBJ2-7. The CDR3 is 13 residues long. The germline gives CDR1 KGHSH, CDR2 LQKENI. CDR3 protein: CASSPDQVHEQYF.

The chain is built from TRBV9 and TRBJ1-1; TCRdb outputs TRBD1, but without DNA this stays unchecked. Germline-derived CDR1 and CDR2 are SGDLS and YYNGEE. This CDR3 has 16 amino acids. The CDR3 loop is CASSVVGTGGTSEAFF.

This chain connects TRBV7-3 to TRBJ2-1. CDR1 is SGHTA and CDR2 is FQGTGA in the germline V gene. The CDR3 consists of 12 residues. CDR3 residues: CASSQAGHEQFF.

This chain links TRBV19 with TRBJ2-6; TCRdb selects TRBD1, and the lack of DNA leaves this call unchecked. The CDR3 is made up of 17 amino acids. Germline lookup yields CDR1 LNHDA and CDR2 SQIVND (reference sequence). The CDR3 reads CASSADRGGAGANVLTF. Looking up the rest from reference TRBV19 and TRBJ2-6 gives the full variable domain: DGGITQSPKYLFRKEGQNVTLSCEQNLNHDAMYWYRQDPGQGLRLIYYSQIVNDFQKGDIAEGYSVSREKKESFPLTVTSAQKNPTAFYLCASSADRGGAGANVLTFGAGSRLTVL.

The chain employs TRBV11-2 and TRBJ1-2; the D call from TCRdb, TRBD1, cannot be confirmed without DNA. Germline V gene data show CDR1 as SGHAT and CDR2 as FQNNGV. This CDR3 comprises 16 residues. CDR3 loop: CASSLDRGGRDYGYTF.

The chain employs TRBV20-1 and TRBJ1-2. Germline V gives CDR1 DFQATT, CDR2 SNEGSKA (reference sequence). This CDR3 has 14 residues. CDR3 residues: CSARAALSNYGYTF.

The rearrangement links TRBV29-1 to TRBJ2-3; checking the TCRdb D call of TRBD2 is not possible without DNA. The CDR3 is 14 residues long. CDR1 and CDR2 (germline): SQVTM, ANQGSEA. CDR3 loop: CSVGTTSGTDTQYF.

The chain uses TRBV7-6 and TRBJ1-4. The length of the CDR3 is 16 residues. The germline CDR1 and CDR2 sequences are SGHVS and FNYEAQ. CDR3 protein: CASSPLKTTNEKLFFF.

The gene calls are TRBV7-2 and TRBJ2-3; TCRdb reports TRBD1, a call that lacks DNA to check it against. This CDR3 has 16 amino acids. Germline assignment: CDR1 SGHTA and CDR2 FQGNSA. CDR3 sequence: CASALAPGGGTDTQYF.

The gene calls are TRBV29-1 and TRBJ2-3; no DNA is available, so the TRBD2 call from TCRdb remains unchecked. Looked up from germline, CDR1 is SQVTM and CDR2 is ANQGSEA. The CDR3 has 14 residues. The CDR3 spells CSVGTSAVPDTQYF.

The chain recombines TRBV12-3 or TRBV12-4 with TRBJ1-1. CDR3 length equals 14 residues. The CDR3 spells CASSLQTTRFGAFF.

The rearrangement joins TRBV12-3 or TRBV12-4 to TRBJ1-5. This CDR3 contains 14 residues. CDR3 sequence: CASSPMETWQPQHF.

The chain recombines TRBV2 with TRBJ2-7; TCRdb selects TRBD1, and the lack of DNA leaves this call unchecked. This CDR3 has 13 residues. Germline V lookup: CDR1 SNHLY, CDR2 FYNNEI. This CDR3 reads CASRLTGTYEQYF.

The rearrangement joins TRBV20-1 to TRBJ1-2; no DNA is available, so the TRBD1 call from TCRdb remains unchecked. From germline, CDR1 is DFQATT and CDR2 SNEGSKA (reference sequence). This CDR3 has 13 residues. CDR3 residues: CSAREPQGWGYTF.

V is TRBV7-8 and J is TRBJ2-7; TCRdb designates TRBD1, a call that cannot be tested without DNA. The CDR3 has 15 residues. Per germline, CDR1 SGHVS and CDR2 FQNEAQ. The CDR3 spells CASSSRGQGVSEQYF.

The chain couples TRBV29-1 to TRBJ1-5; TCRdb gives TRBD1 as the D gene, but with no DNA this cannot be confirmed. From germline, CDR1 is SQVTM and CDR2 ANQGSEA. The CDR3 contains 13 residues. The CDR3 is CSVGQGDNQPQHF.

The chain couples TRBV28 to TRBJ1-6; TCRdb lists TRBD1, though no DNA is available to test this call. The germline CDR1 and CDR2 sequences are MDHEN and SYDVKM. This CDR3 has 14 residues. CDR3: CASSPPNRGSPLHF.